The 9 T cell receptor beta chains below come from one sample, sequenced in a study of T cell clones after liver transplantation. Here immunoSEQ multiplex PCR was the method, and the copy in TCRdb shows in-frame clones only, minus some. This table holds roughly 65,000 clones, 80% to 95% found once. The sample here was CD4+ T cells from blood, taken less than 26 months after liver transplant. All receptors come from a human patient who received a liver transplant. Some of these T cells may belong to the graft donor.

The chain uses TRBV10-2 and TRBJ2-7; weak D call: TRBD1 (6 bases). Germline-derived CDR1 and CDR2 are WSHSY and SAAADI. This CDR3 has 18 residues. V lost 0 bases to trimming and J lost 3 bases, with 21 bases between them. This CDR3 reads CASSESGQGRNGIYEQYF. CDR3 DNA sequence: TGCGCCAGCAGTGAGTCGGGGCAGGGGCGAAATGGAATCTACGAGCAGTACTTC.

In DNA, the CDR3 is TGTGCCAGCAGTTCGACATTCCTAAACCTGAACACTGAAGCTTTCTTT. The encoded protein is CASSSTFLNLNTEAFF. The genes are TRBV28 and TRBJ1-1; D gene ambiguous. Germline assignment: CDR1 MDHEN and CDR2 SYDVKM. V dropped 4 bases and J dropped 0 bases, with 15 bases sitting between them. The CDR3 has 16 residues.

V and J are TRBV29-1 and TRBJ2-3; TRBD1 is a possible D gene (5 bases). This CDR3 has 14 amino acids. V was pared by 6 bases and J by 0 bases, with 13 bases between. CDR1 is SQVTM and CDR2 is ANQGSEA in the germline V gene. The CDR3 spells CSVRMTASTDTQYF. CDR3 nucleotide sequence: TGCAGCGTCAGGATGACAGCCAGCACAGATACGCAGTATTTT.

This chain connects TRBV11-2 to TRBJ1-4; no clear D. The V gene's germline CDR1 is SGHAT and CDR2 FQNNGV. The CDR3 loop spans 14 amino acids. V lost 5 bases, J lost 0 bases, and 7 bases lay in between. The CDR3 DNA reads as TGTGCCAGCAGCCGATCAGCAACTAATGAAAAACTGTTTTTT. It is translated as CASSRSATNEKLFF.

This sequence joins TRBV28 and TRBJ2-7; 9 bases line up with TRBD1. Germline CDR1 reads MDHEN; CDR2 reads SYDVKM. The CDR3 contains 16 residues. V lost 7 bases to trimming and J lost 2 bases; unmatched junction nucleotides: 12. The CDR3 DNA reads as TGTGCCAGCACCTTCCTCGGACAGGGGAAAGCCTACGAGCAGTACTTC. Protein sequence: CASTFLGQGKAYEQYF. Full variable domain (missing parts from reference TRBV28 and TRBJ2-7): DVKVTQSSRYLVKRTGEKVFLECVQDMDHENMFWYRQDPGLGLRLIYFSYDVKMKEKGDIPEGYSVSREKKERFSLILESASTNQTSMYLCASTFLGQGKAYEQYFGPGTRLTVT.

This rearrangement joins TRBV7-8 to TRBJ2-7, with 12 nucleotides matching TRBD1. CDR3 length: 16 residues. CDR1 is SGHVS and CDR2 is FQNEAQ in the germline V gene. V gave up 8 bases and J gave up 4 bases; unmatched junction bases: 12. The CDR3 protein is CASGPSGTGGRYEQYF. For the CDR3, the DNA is TGTGCCAGCGGCCCCTCCGGGACAGGGGGCAGGTACGAGCAGTACTTC.

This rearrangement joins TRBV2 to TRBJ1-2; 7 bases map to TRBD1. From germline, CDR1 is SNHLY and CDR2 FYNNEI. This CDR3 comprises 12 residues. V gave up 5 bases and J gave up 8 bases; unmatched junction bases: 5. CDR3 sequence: CASSLGQEGYTF. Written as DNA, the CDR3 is TGTGCCAGCAGTCTAGGACAGGAAGGCTACACCTTC.

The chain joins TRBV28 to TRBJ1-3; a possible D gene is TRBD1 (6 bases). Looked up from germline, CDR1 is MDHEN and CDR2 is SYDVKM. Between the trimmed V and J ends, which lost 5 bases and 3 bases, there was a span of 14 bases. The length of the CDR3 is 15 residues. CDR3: CASSPEDRSGNTIYF. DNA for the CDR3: TGTGCCAGCAGTCCGGAGGACAGAAGTGGAAACACCATATATTTT.

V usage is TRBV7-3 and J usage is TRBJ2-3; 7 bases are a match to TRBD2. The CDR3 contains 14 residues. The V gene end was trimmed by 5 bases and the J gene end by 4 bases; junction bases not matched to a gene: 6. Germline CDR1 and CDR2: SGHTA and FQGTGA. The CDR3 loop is CASSLSGGSDTQYF. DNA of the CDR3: TGTGCCAGCAGCCTTTCGGGAGGATCAGATACGCAGTATTTT.